These 2 T cell receptor beta chains were sequenced from one sample in a study of CXCR3-negative and CXCR3-positive naive CD8 T cells. Via 5' RACE with UMI labels, TRB cDNA libraries were prepared. With the 5' RACE reads reprocessed, TCRdb shows one record per CDR3 protein and no DNA. The clone table shows 100,000 to 150,000 distinct CDR3 sequences, with the ten largest holding approximately 0.29%. The sequenced material came from naive CXCR3- CD8+ T cells from blood. Subset in this sample: CD45RO-CCR7+CD27+CD95- naive CD8+ T cells lacking CXCR3 (TNR3-). Receptors originate from a human donor in good health. Some clones in this sample may be carry-over from other donors' samples.

Here the CDR3 reads CSVRTGASGTAELFF. The chain couples TRBV29-1 to TRBJ2-2; TCRdb reports TRBD2, a call that lacks DNA to check it against. This CDR3 has 15 amino acids. Looked up from germline, CDR1 is SQVTM and CDR2 is ANQGSEA.

The chain links TRBV12-3 or TRBV12-4 to TRBJ2-5; TCRdb's D gene call, TRBD2, goes unchecked for lack of DNA. CDR3 size: 13 residues. This CDR3 reads CASSPRASGTQYF.